Listed below are T cell receptor beta chains from one sample, sequenced in a study of blood T cell repertoires in COVID-19. TCRdb's copy holds only in-frame clones and misses some; the assay was immunoSEQ multiplex PCR. In the table there are 100,000 to 150,000 clones, 85% to 90% of which are singletons. The sequencing sample was made of peripheral blood. The receptors come from a man aged 50 to 59 with active or convalescent COVID-19. Each CDR3 is given with its conserved first and last residue. The D gene is left open where the match is weak. For some rows the clone size is stated as once, few or many, or as a class when expanded; others skip it.

>TRBJ1-4|.|TRBD1|15|TRBV24-1
CATSDSGQGIGKLFF
TGTGCCACCAGTGATTCCGGACAGGGAATAGGAAAACTGTTTTTT
>TRBJ2-7|.|TRBD1|18|TRBV27
CASSLWGQDSRRTHEQYF
TGTGCCAGCAGTTTATGGGGACAGGATAGCCGAAGGACCCACGAGCAGTACTTC
>TRBJ2-3|.|TRBD2|15|TRBV7-9
CASSLGGGSSDTQYF
TGTGCCAGCAGCTTAGGGGGCGGGAGTTCTGATACGCAGTATTTT
>TRBJ2-7|.|.|11|TRBV7-9
CASSPLYEQYF
TGTGCCAGCAGCCCACTTTACGAGCAGTACTTC
>TRBJ2-7|.|.|13|TRBV18
CASSPSGIPEQYF
TGTGCCAGCTCACCATCGGGTATTCCCGAGCAGTACTTC
>TRBJ1-2|.|.|15|TRBV7-2
CASSLRAAANYGYTF
TGTGCCAGCAGCCTAAGAGCGGCAGCTAACTATGGCTACACCTTC
>TRBJ2-1|.|TRBD1|15|TRBV6-5
CASSYLRDRGLGPVF
TGTGCCAGCAGTTACCTCCGGGACAGGGGTTTGGGACCCGTCTTC
>TRBJ1-3|.|TRBD1|15|TRBV18
CASSPRTGDGNTIYF
TGTGCCAGCTCACCACGGACAGGGGACGGAAACACCATATATTTT
>TRBJ2-3|once|TRBD2|13|TRBV29-1
CSLIITGGDTQYF
TGCAGCCTTATCATAACCGGGGGGGATACGCAGTATTTT
>TRBJ2-5|.|.|14|TRBV6-5
CASKQSGRTETQYF
TGTGCCAGCAAACAATCAGGGAGGACGGAGACCCAGTACTTC
>TRBJ2-2|once|.|16|TRBV7-2
CASSLGLVRRTGELFF
TGTGCCAGCAGCTTAGGACTAGTTAGAAGAACCGGGGAGCTGTTTTTT
>TRBJ1-4|once|.|14|TRBV2
CASSEVRNNEKLFF
TGTGCCAGCAGTGAGGTCAGGAATAATGAAAAACTGTTTTTT
>TRBJ1-5|once|TRBD1|19|TRBV27
CASSGKVSGTGDINQPQHF
TGTGCCAGCAGTGGTAAGGTGAGCGGGACAGGGGACATCAATCAGCCCCAGCATTTT
>TRBJ2-3|once|TRBD2|16|TRBV5-1
CASSLVAGELGDTQYF
TGCGCCAGCAGCTTAGTAGCGGGGGAATTGGGAGATACGCAGTATTTT
>TRBJ1-1|.|.|13|TRBV29-1
CSVGGGPNTEAFF
TGCAGCGTGGGGGGGGGACCGAACACTGAAGCTTTCTTT
>TRBJ2-1|.|TRBD2|15|TRBV9
CASSTRASGYNEQFF
TGTGCCAGCAGCACCCGGGCTAGCGGGTACAATGAGCAGTTCTTC
>TRBJ2-3|.|.|13|TRBV2
CASSADSTDTQYF
TGTGCCAGCAGTGCAGATAGCACAGATACGCAGTATTTT
>TRBJ1-2|.|.|16|TRBV4-3
CASSPEGWDNDYGYTF
TGCGCCAGCAGCCCCGAAGGCTGGGACAACGACTATGGCTACACCTTC
>TRBJ1-2|.|.|12|TRBV25-1
CASRGGTYGYTF
TGTGCCAGCAGGGGGGGGACCTATGGCTACACCTTC
>TRBJ2-3|.|TRBD2|15|TRBV10-3
CATSRDLAGPDTQYF
TGTGCCACTTCCCGAGATCTAGCGGGACCAGATACGCAGTATTTT
>TRBJ1-5|.|TRBD1|18|TRBV9
CASSVAHRGKGFGQPQHF
TGTGCCAGCAGCGTAGCTCACAGGGGGAAAGGGTTCGGTCAGCCCCAGCATTTT
>TRBJ2-7|.|.|15|TRBV10-1
CASSERPSGPYEQYF
TGCGCCAGCAGTGAACGCCCCAGTGGCCCCTACGAGCAGTACTTC
>TRBJ2-7|.|TRBD1|14|TRBV9
CASKPGQGGFEQYF
TGTGCCTCTAAACCGGGACAGGGGGGATTCGAGCAGTACTTC
>TRBJ2-7|.|TRBD2|14|TRBV29-1
CSATPSGGSYEQYF
TGCAGCGCCACCCCTAGCGGGGGCTCCTACGAGCAGTACTTC
>TRBJ2-1|.|TRBD1|14|TRBV19
CASSSGQGMGEQFF
TGTGCCAGTAGTTCGGGACAGGGGATGGGCGAGCAGTTCTTC
>TRBJ1-2|.|TRBD1|12|TRBV30
CAWSGDSYGYTF
TGTGCCTGGAGTGGGGACAGCTATGGCTACACCTTC
>TRBJ1-1|.|TRBD1|12|TRBV6-5
CASRSTGGTAFF
TGTGCCAGCAGATCCACAGGGGGCACGGCTTTCTTT
>TRBJ1-4|once|TRBD1|13|TRBV29-1
CSAGQGNNEKLFF
TGCAGCGCCGGACAGGGCAATAATGAAAAACTGTTTTTT
>TRBJ2-3|.|TRBD2|16|TRBV6-6
CASSYQAGGSTDTQYF
TGTGCCAGCAGTTACCAAGCGGGGGGCAGCACAGATACGCAGTATTTT
>TRBJ2-7|.|TRBD1|15|TRBV2
CASSTGTGASYEQYF
TGTGCCAGCAGCACCGGGACAGGGGCCTCCTACGAGCAGTACTTC
>TRBJ1-4|.|.|12|TRBV28
CASSSRDEKLFF
TGTGCCAGCAGTTCGCGGGATGAAAAACTGTTTTTT
>TRBJ2-7|few|.|12|TRBV27
CASSTLGYEQYF
TGTGCCAGCAGTACCCTAGGCTACGAGCAGTACTTC
>TRBJ2-5|.|TRBD1|15|TRBV28
CASSTAGTGGETQYF
TGTGCCAGCAGTACGGCCGGGACAGGGGGGGAGACCCAGTACTTC
>TRBJ1-1|.|TRBD1|20|TRBV14
CASSQRRSGTGGEGNTEAFF
TGTGCCAGCAGCCAACGGCGATCCGGGACAGGGGGCGAGGGGAACACTGAAGCTTTCTTT
>TRBJ1-5|.|.|14|TRBV6-5
CASRQLNSNQPQHF
TGTGCCAGTAGACAGTTAAATAGCAATCAGCCCCAGCATTTT
>TRBJ1-5|.|.|15|TRBV7-2
CASQNQGNSNQPQHF
TGTGCCTCACAGAACCAGGGGAATAGCAATCAGCCCCAGCATTTT
>TRBJ2-7|.|.|14|TRBV20-1
CSASESGPVYEQYF
TGCAGTGCTAGTGAGAGCGGGCCCGTCTACGAGCAGTACTTC
>TRBJ2-7|.|.|16|TRBV29-1
CSVVDPSGGSSYEQYF
TGCAGCGTTGTAGACCCCTCCGGCGGAAGCTCCTACGAGCAGTACTTC
>TRBJ1-1|few|.|15|TRBV18
CASSPPGGLGTEAFF
TGTGCCAGCTCACCACCGGGAGGGCTGGGGACTGAAGCTTTCTTT
>TRBJ2-7|.|.|16|TRBV6-5
CASRYDIIGGLYEQYF
TGTGCCAGCAGGTACGACATTATTGGGGGCTTGTACGAGCAGTACTTC
>TRBJ1-4|few|.|14|TRBV10-1
CASIRWPTNEKLFF
TGCGCCAGCATCCGATGGCCTACTAATGAAAAACTGTTTTTT
>TRBJ2-4|.|TRBD2|14|TRBV7-9
CASSPGEGGNIQYF
TGTGCCAGCAGCCCCGGGGAGGGTGGAAACATTCAGTACTTC
>TRBJ1-3|once|.|13|TRBV10-3
CAISDRAGNTIYF
TGTGCCATCAGTGACAGGGCAGGAAACACCATATATTTT
>TRBJ2-7|.|.|12|TRBV11-2
CASSPTSYEQYF
TGTGCCAGCAGCCCCACCAGCTACGAGCAGTACTTC